This T cell receptor beta chain was sequenced during a study of T cell responses to AZD1222 COVID-19 vaccine. V was pared by 4 bases and J by 1 base, with 6 bases of the junction left unmatched. The CDR3 runs to 15 residues. The germline gives CDR1 SEHNR, CDR2 FQNEAQ (reference sequence). TCRdb keeps only in-frame clones here, not all; method: immunoSEQ multiplex PCR. The sample has around 130,000 clones, about 86% seen once. This receptor was identified in an adult in good health. The rearrangement joins TRBV7-9 to TRBJ1-2; 7 nucleotides match TRBD1. The sample in question was peripheral blood, obtained on day 0 of AZD1222 vaccination. The CDR3 bases are TGTGCCAGCAGCTCCGGGACAGAGTTTAACTATGGCTACACCTTC. This sequence encodes CASSSGTEFNYGYTF.